The 21 T cell receptor beta chains below come from one sample, sequenced in a study of blood T cell repertoires in COVID-19. Profiling relied on immunoSEQ multiplex PCR, and the TCRdb table lists in-frame clones only, not all of them. The data hold about 180,000 clones, with roughly 80% observed a single time. Input material: PBMCs or T cells enriched from blood (not recorded which). The receptors shown here come from a woman between 40 and 50 years old with acute COVID-19.

The rearrangement uses TRBV3-1 (or the pseudogene TRBV3-2) and TRBJ1-2; TRBD1 aligns across 10 bases. CDR3 length: 12 amino acids. CDR1 and CDR2 from the germline V gene are LGHDT and YNNKEL (reference sequence). Losses at the gene ends were 4 bases for V and 8 bases for J; bases not matched to a gene: 1. CDR3 protein: CASSRDRGGYTF. CDR3 sequence (DNA): TGTGCCAGCAGCCGGGACAGGGGAGGCTACACCTTC.

The V call is TRBV3-1 (or the pseudogene TRBV3-2), the J call TRBJ2-5, with 14 bases lining up with TRBD2. Looked up from germline, CDR1 is LGHDT and CDR2 is YNNKEL (reference sequence). This CDR3 spans 16 amino acids. After removal of 3 bases from V and 2 bases from J, the junction contained 2 bases not matched to a gene. The CDR3 DNA follows: TGTGCCAGCAGCCAGACTAGCGGGAGGGTTCAAGAGACCCAGTACTTC. As protein: CASSQTSGRVQETQYF.

This sequence joins TRBV7-2 and TRBJ1-2, with TRBD1 matching 8 bases. CDR1 is SGHTA, CDR2 FQGNSA, per germline. V was clipped by 6 bases and J by 4 bases; unmatched bases: 7. CDR3 length: 14 amino acids. The CDR3 sequence is CASSAGTGGYGYTF. The CDR3 DNA reads TGTGCCAGCAGTGCCGGGACAGGAGGCTATGGCTACACCTTC.

This clone was counted a single time. This chain uses TRBV12-5 with TRBJ1-1, with 8 bases lining up with TRBD1. This CDR3 has 14 amino acids. Germline CDR1 LGHNT, CDR2 FRNRAP. V shed 6 bases, J shed 4 bases, and the junction held 7 bases outside the gene matches. The CDR3 loop is CASGSGTGFTEAFF. The DNA of the CDR3 is TGTGCTAGTGGAAGCGGGACAGGATTCACTGAAGCTTTCTTT.

V is TRBV6-5 and J is TRBJ2-2; TRBD2 agrees at 9 bases. V shed 2 bases, J shed 6 bases, and the junction held 4 bases outside the gene matches. Germline lookup yields CDR1 MNHEY and CDR2 SVGAGI. CDR3 length equals 15 residues. CDR3 sequence reads: CASSYGEREAGELFF. CDR3 DNA: TGTGCCAGCAGTTACGGGGAGCGGGAGGCCGGGGAGCTGTTTTTT.

This clone turned up a few times. This chain joins TRBV9 and TRBJ1-1; D is uncertain. Trimming left V 4 bases short and J 5 bases short, with 9 bases between. The CDR3 is 12 amino acids. Germline V gene sequence: CDR1 SGDLS, CDR2 YYNGEE. For the CDR3, the DNA is TGTGCCAGCAGCCCCCCGGGGACTGAAGCTTTCTTT. Translating gives CASSPPGTEAFF. Based on the CDR3 plus reference TRBV9 and TRBJ1-1, the full variable domain is DSGVTQTPKHLITATGQRVTLRCSPRSGDLSVYWYQQSLDQGLQFLIQYYNGEERAKGNILERFSAQQFPDLHSELNLSSLELGDSALYFCASSPPGTEAFFGQGTRLTVV.

The chain employs TRBV9 and TRBJ1-1; TRBD1 agrees at 10 bases. V was clipped by 4 bases and J by 3 bases; unmatched bases: 12. The CDR3 loop spans 17 amino acids. CDR1 and CDR2 (germline): SGDLS, YYNGEE. The CDR3 sequence: CASSPHSRQGAYTEAFF. CDR3 bases: TGTGCCAGCAGCCCCCACTCGAGACAGGGGGCATACACTGAAGCTTTCTTT. The full variable domain, completed using reference TRBV9 and TRBJ1-1, is DSGVTQTPKHLITATGQRVTLRCSPRSGDLSVYWYQQSLDQGLQFLIQYYNGEERAKGNILERFSAQQFPDLHSELNLSSLELGDSALYFCASSPHSRQGAYTEAFFGQGTRLTVV.

The genes are TRBV3-1 (or the pseudogene TRBV3-2) and TRBJ1-5; the match to TRBD1 covers 9 bases. Looked up from germline, CDR1 is LGHDT and CDR2 is YNNKEL (reference sequence). V gave up 0 bases and J gave up 6 bases; unmatched junction bases: 6. The length of the CDR3 is 16 residues. This CDR3 reads CASSQDFGQGSQPQHF. CDR3 nucleotides: TGTGCCAGCAGCCAAGATTTTGGACAGGGGAGTCAGCCCCAGCATTTT.

This chain connects TRBV12-5 to TRBJ1-1, with TRBD1 identical over 10 bases. Germline V CDR1 and CDR2: LGHNT, FRNRAP. The ends lost 3 bases at V and 9 bases at J; junction bases unmatched: 1. This CDR3 region has 12 residues. In DNA form, the CDR3 reads TGTGCTAGTGGTTTCGACAGGGGGCAAGCTTTCTTT. Amino acid sequence: CASGFDRGQAFF.

The chain is built from TRBV6-2 or TRBV6-3 and TRBJ2-3; TRBD1 aligns across 11 bases. CDR1 and CDR2 from the germline V gene are MNHEY and SVGEGT. This CDR3 is 15 amino acids long. V lost 6 bases, J lost 5 bases, and 7 bases stayed unmatched. The CDR3 is CASSPPGQGGDTQYF. DNA of the CDR3: TGTGCCAGCAGCCCGCCGGGACAGGGGGGAGATACGCAGTATTTT.

This clone was counted a few times. The chain combines TRBV12-3 or TRBV12-4 with TRBJ1-1; no clear D. This CDR3 has 12 residues. Trimming shortened V by 7 bases and J by 11 bases, and 17 bases separated the two germline ends. The CDR3 nucleotides are TGTGCCAGCACGCCCCGAGTTACCCGCGCTTTCTTT. Amino acid sequence: CASTPRVTRAFF.

The chain links TRBV2 to TRBJ2-1; tentative D call: TRBD1 (6 bases). CDR3 size: 14 residues. The V end was cut by 2 bases, the J end by 8 bases, with 13 bases between. Germline CDR1 and CDR2: SNHLY and FYNNEI. The CDR3 here is CASSEQGQEDEQFF. CDR3 in DNA: TGTGCCAGCAGTGAACAGGGGCAGGAGGATGAGCAGTTCTTC.

The genes are TRBV6-5 and TRBJ1-1, with TRBD1 matching over 9 bases. The V and J ends lost 5 bases and 2 bases, in that order; junction bases with no gene match: 3. CDR3 size: 14 residues. From germline, CDR1 is MNHEY and CDR2 SVGAGI. The CDR3 loop is CASSNRGRNTEAFF. The CDR3 DNA sequence: TGTGCCAGCAGTAACAGGGGGCGTAACACTGAAGCTTTCTTT.

The chain carries TRBV11-2 and TRBJ2-3, with 11 bases identical to TRBD2. Germline CDR1 is SGHAT and CDR2 is FQNNGV. This CDR3 has 16 amino acids. The V segment lost 1 base and the J segment 4 bases; nucleotides outside the gene matches: 4. Written as DNA, the CDR3 is TGTGCCAGCAGCTTAGGACTAGCGGGAATCGCAGATACGCAGTATTTT. This encodes CASSLGLAGIADTQYF. The whole variable domain, remainder taken from reference TRBV11-2 and TRBJ2-3, is EAGVAQSPRYKIIEKRQSVAFWCNPISGHATLYWYQQILGQGPKLLIQFQNNGVVDDSQLPKDRFSAERLKGVDSTLKIQPAKLEDSAVYLCASSLGLAGIADTQYFGPGTRLTVL.

The chain carries TRBV7-2 and TRBJ1-4; the D is unclear. Germline lookup yields CDR1 SGHTA and CDR2 FQGNSA. The V end lost 6 bases, the J end lost 0 bases, and 11 bases lay between the germline ends. CDR3 length: 15 residues. CDR3 residues: CASRAEHSTNEKLFF. DNA of the CDR3: TGTGCCAGCAGGGCCGAACATTCAACTAATGAAAAACTGTTTTTT.

The chain joins TRBV28 to TRBJ1-2, with 9 bases that match TRBD1. V was clipped by 6 bases and J by 7 bases; unmatched bases: 12. The CDR3 length is 15 residues. CDR1 and CDR2 from the germline V gene are MDHEN and SYDVKM. The CDR3 DNA reads TGTGCCAGCAGATCACAGGGGGCGGGAGGAGGTGGCTACACCTTC. This translates into CASRSQGAGGGGYTF.

V usage is TRBV28 and J usage is TRBJ2-1, with D perhaps TRBD2 (6 bases). Per germline, CDR1 MDHEN and CDR2 SYDVKM. V was cut by 4 bases and J by 0 bases, with 13 bases left in between. The CDR3 runs 16 residues. The DNA of the CDR3 is TGTGCCAGCAGTTCGGGAGCGGGCAGCTCCTACAATGAGCAGTTCTTC. Translation: CASSSGAGSSYNEQFF.

The chain uses TRBV7-3 and TRBJ2-1; D might be TRBD2 (5 bases). CDR1 and CDR2 (germline): SGHTA, FQGTGA. The V end lost 0 bases, the J end lost 0 bases, and 9 bases lay between the germline ends. This CDR3 comprises 16 residues. The CDR3 protein is CASSLTWEFSYNEQFF. Written as DNA, the CDR3 is TGTGCCAGCAGCTTAACGTGGGAGTTCTCCTACAATGAGCAGTTCTTC.

The CDR3 sequence is CASSLAGTTQETQYF. Here the CDR3 DNA reads TGTGCCAGCAGCTTAGCCGGGACAACCCAAGAGACCCAGTACTTC. The chain links TRBV7-6 to TRBJ2-5; D is perhaps TRBD1 (6 bases). The germline CDR1 and CDR2 sequences are SGHVS and FNYEAQ. The CDR3 runs to 15 residues. V dropped 0 bases and J dropped 1 base, with 9 bases sitting between them.

This clone was seen only once. The chain is built from TRBV11-1 and TRBJ2-1; unclear D gene. The CDR3 runs 17 residues. Trimming removed 0 bases at V and 0 bases at J, with 12 bases between. Germline V gene data show CDR1 as SGHAT and CDR2 as FQDESV (reference sequence). The CDR3 is CASSLASTSSSYNEQFF. The CDR3 DNA reads TGTGCCAGCAGCTTAGCGTCAACTTCCTCCTCCTACAATGAGCAGTTCTTC.

The J gene is TRBJ1-2, the V gene TRBV3-1 (or the pseudogene TRBV3-2), with D possibly TRBD1 on 5 matching bases. CDR1 is LGHDT, CDR2 YNNKEL, per germline (reference sequence). Between the trimmed V and J ends, which lost 3 bases and 4 bases, there was a span of 18 bases. CDR3 length: 16 amino acids. The CDR3 DNA reads TGTGCCAGCAGCCAGGCAGCAGTACAGGTCATCTATGGCTACACCTTC. This gives the protein CASSQAAVQVIYGYTF.